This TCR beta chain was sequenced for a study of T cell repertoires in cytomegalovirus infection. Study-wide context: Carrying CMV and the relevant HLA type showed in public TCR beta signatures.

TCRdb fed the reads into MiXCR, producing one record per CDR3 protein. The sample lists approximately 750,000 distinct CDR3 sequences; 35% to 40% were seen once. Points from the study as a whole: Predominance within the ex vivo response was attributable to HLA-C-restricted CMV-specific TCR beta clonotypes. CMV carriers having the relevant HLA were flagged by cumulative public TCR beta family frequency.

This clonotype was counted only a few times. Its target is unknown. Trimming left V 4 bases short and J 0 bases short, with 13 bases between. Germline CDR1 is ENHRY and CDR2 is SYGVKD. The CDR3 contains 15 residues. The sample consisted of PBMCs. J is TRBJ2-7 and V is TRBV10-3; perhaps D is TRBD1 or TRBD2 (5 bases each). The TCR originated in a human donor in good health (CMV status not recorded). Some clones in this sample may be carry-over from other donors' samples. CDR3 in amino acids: CAISGGSRGSYEQYF. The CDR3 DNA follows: TGTGCCATCAGTGGGGGGAGCCGGGGCTCCTACGAGCAGTACTTC.